Described below is a single TCR beta chain sequence and its context. Its target is not known. These data are taken from a study of monozygotic twins with inflammatory bowel disease. Study conclusions and caveats: Researchers report that IBD patients shared fewer clonotypes with others than healthy twins, especially amid disease activity. IBD-affected twins scored below their healthy co-twins in TCRbeta diversity (inverse Simpson).

Blood was drawn at more than 2 ml per donor. The authors ran two nested PCRs of 16 and 9 cycles on TCRalpha and TCRbeta cDNA. TCRdb reanalyzed the 5' RACE reads, giving one entry per CDR3 protein sequence and no DNA. The sample's table shows about 350,000 distinct CDR3 sequences. The CDR3 has 13 amino acids. Germline V gives CDR1 MNHNS, CDR2 SASEGT. The sample was blood. The J gene is TRBJ2-2, the V gene TRBV6-1. This receptor was identified in a human donor with ulcerative colitis or Crohn's disease, or a healthy co-twin of an affected twin (not recorded which). Here the CDR3 reads CASSVAYPGELFF.